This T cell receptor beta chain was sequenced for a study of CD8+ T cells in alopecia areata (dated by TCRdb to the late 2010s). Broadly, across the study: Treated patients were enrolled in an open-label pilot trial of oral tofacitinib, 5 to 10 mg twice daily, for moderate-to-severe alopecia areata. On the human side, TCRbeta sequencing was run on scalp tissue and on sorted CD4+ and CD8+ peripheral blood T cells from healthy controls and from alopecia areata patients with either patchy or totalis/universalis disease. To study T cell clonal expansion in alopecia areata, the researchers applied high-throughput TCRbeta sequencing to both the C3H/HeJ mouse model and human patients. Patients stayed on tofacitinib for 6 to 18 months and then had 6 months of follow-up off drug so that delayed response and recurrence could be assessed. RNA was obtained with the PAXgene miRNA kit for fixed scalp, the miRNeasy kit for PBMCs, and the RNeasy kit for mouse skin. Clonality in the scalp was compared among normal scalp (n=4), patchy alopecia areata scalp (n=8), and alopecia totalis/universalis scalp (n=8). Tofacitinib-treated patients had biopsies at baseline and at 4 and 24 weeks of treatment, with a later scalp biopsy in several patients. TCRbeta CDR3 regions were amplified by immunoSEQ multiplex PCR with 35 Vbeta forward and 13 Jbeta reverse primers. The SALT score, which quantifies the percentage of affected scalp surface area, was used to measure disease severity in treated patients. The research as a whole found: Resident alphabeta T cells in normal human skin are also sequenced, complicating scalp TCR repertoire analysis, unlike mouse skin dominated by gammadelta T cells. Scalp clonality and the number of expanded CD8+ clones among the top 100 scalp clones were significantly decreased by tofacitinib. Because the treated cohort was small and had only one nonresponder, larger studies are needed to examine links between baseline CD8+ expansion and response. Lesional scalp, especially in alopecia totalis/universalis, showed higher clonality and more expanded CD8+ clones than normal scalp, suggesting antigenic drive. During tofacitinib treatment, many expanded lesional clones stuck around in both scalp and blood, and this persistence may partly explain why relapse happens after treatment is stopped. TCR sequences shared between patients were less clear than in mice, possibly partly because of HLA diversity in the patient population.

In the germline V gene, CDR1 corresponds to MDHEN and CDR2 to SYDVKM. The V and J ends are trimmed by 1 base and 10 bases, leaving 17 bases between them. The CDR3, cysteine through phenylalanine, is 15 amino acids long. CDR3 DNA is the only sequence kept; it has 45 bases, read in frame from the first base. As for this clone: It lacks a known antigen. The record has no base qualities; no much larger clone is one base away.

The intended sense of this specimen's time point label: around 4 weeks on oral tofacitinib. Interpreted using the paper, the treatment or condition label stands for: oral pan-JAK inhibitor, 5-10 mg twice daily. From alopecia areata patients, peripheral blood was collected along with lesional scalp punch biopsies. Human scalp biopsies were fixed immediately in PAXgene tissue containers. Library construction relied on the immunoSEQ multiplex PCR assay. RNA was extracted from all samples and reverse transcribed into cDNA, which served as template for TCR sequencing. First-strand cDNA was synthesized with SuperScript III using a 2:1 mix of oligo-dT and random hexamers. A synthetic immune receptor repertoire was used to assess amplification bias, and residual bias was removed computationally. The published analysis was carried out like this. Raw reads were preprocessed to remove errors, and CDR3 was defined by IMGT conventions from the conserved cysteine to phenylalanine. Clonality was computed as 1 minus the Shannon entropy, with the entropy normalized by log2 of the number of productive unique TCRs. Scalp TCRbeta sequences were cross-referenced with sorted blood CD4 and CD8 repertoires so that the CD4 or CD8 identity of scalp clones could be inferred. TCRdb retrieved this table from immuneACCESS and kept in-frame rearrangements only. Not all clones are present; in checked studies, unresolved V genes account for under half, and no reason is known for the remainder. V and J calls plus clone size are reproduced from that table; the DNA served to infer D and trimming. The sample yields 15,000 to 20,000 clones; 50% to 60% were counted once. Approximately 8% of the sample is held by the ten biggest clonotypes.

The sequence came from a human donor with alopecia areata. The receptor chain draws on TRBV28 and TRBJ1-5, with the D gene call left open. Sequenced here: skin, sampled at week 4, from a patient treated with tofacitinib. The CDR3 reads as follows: CASSLSGLTAIPQHF. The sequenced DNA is TGTGCCAGCAGTTTATCTGGGTTGACCGCTATCCCCCAGCATTTT.